This entry lists 7 T cell receptor beta chains sequenced from one sample in a study of T-cell reconstitution after alpha-beta-depleted transplantation in children. Unique molecular identifiers tagged the TCRbeta library. One entry per CDR3 protein results from TCRdb running MiXCR on the PCR reads. This table has 200,000 to 250,000 distinct CDR3 sequences, around 13% appearing once. Sequencing was performed on PBMCs from the stem cell graft donor, taken from the stem cell graft. Receptors were obtained from a human donor who donated a stem cell graft to a child with acute lymphoblastic leukemia.

The chain carries TRBV6-2 or TRBV6-3 and TRBJ2-1; 13 bases fit TRBD2. The CDR3 runs 16 residues. Trimming removed 6 bases from V and 7 bases from J; junction bases left unmatched: 9. The germline CDR1 and CDR2 sequences are MNHEY and SVGEGT. The CDR3, as DNA: TGTGCCAGCAGACTAGCGGGAGGGCCCCCGGGTAATGAGCAGTTCTTC. The encoded protein is CASRLAGGPPGNEQFF.

This clonotype was recorded many times. This chain joins TRBV12-3 or TRBV12-4 and TRBJ1-1; D gene unclear. The CDR3 extends over 11 amino acids. The V end lost 5 bases, the J end lost 11 bases, and 12 bases lay between the germline ends. This CDR3 is CASSAPKVAFF. CDR3 coding DNA: TGTGCCAGCAGTGCCCCTAAGGTGGCTTTCTTT.

This clonotype has ten or more counts. The CDR3 DNA is TGTGCCAGCAGTGAAATGAATGTGGCCTCCGGCTTAGAACTGTTTTTT. Amino acids: CASSEMNVASGLELFF. The chain uses TRBV6-1 and TRBJ1-4, with unresolved D. CDR1 is MNHNS and CDR2 is SASEGT in the germline V gene. V lost 2 bases and J lost 12, with 22 bases in between. The CDR3 totals 16 residues.

This clonotype was found many times. The chain carries TRBV12-3 or TRBV12-4 and TRBJ2-5; no reliable D call. This CDR3 has 12 amino acids. Deletions cut 6 bases from V and 7 bases from J, with 12 bases between. CDR3 in DNA: TGTGCCAGCAGCCTCGGTTTCGGGACCCAGTACTTC. As protein: CASSLGFGTQYF.

This clonotype has ten or more counts. V and J are TRBV14 and TRBJ2-1, with TRBD1 identical over 8 bases. Germline V lookup: CDR1 SGHDN, CDR2 FVKESK. Trimming removed 4 bases from V and 7 bases from J; junction bases left unmatched: 12. The CDR3 covers 16 residues. The CDR3 reads CASSLLQGTGLNEQFF. For the CDR3, the DNA is TGTGCCAGCAGCCTCCTACAGGGGACAGGTTTGAATGAGCAGTTCTTC.

This clonotype was observed at least ten times. Germline is not matched at one junction end, which may reflect a read error. V usage is TRBV7-2 and J usage is TRBJ2-1, with D possibly TRBD2 on 8 matching bases. This CDR3 has 15 amino acids. Germline V gives CDR1 SGHTA, CDR2 FQGNSA. CDR3 residues: CASSVAGQTNNEQFF. The CDR3 DNA is TGTGCCAGCAGCGTAGCGGGACAGACCAACAATGAGCAGTTCTTC. Variable domain in full (rest from reference TRBV7-2 and TRBJ2-1): GAGVSQSPSNKVTEKGKDVELRCDPISGHTALYWYRQSLGQGLEFLIYFQGNSAPDKSGLPSDRFSAERTGGSVSTLTIQRTQQEDSAVYLCASSVAGQTNNEQFFGPGTRLTVL.

A few counts support this clonotype. CDR3 residues: CASSLKLTVSNYGYTF. As DNA, the CDR3 is TGTGCCAGCAGCTTAAAGTTGACAGTCTCTAACTATGGCTACACCTTC. This chain connects TRBV7-2 to TRBJ1-2; D may be TRBD1 (5 bases). Germline assignment: CDR1 SGHTA and CDR2 FQGNSA. CDR3 size: 16 residues. V was cut by 2 bases and J by 0 bases, with 13 bases left in between.